The 23 T cell receptor beta chains below were found in one sample sequenced in a study of OX40 agonist ivuxolimab in advanced cancers. Profiling relied on immunoSEQ multiplex PCR, and the TCRdb table lists in-frame clones only, not all of them. The sample yields 95,000 to 110,000 clones, around 90% seen once. The material was CD4+ or CD8+ T cells sorted from blood, obtained in a trial of the OX40 agonist ivuxolimab. Receptors originate from an adult with an advanced solid tumor such as melanoma, head and neck, liver or kidney cancer.

The chain carries TRBV10-3 and TRBJ1-1; D perhaps matches TRBD1 (6 bases). Germline values: CDR1 ENHRY, CDR2 SYGVKD. The CDR3 extends over 15 amino acids. V lost 0 bases and J lost 4, with 12 bases in between. The CDR3, as DNA: TGTGCCATCAGTGAGTCGGGGGGGCGAGGCACTGAAGCTTTCTTT. As protein: CAISESGGRGTEAFF.

This chain connects TRBV2 to TRBJ1-1; D remains unclear. Germline CDR1 is SNHLY and CDR2 is FYNNEI. V was trimmed by 8 bases and J by 0 bases, leaving 10 bases between them. The CDR3 has 13 residues. The CDR3 region is CASSSGMNTEAFF. CDR3 coding DNA: TGTGCCAGCTCCTCGGGCATGAACACTGAAGCTTTCTTT.

This clone turned up a few times. This sample also contains other DNA sequences that code for the same CDR3. The genes are TRBV6-5 and TRBJ1-2; a possible D gene is TRBD1 (6 bases). The CDR3 has 12 residues. Per the germline V gene, CDR1 is MNHEY and CDR2 is SVGAGI. The germline V and J ends were trimmed by 6 bases and 3 bases, with 8 bases remaining between them. The CDR3 is CASRTGHYGYTF. CDR3 coding DNA: TGTGCCAGCAGAACAGGGCACTATGGCTACACCTTC.

This clone was picked up a small number of times. The chain employs TRBV28 and TRBJ1-2; D gene unclear. The CDR3 loop spans 14 amino acids. Trimming stripped 7 bases from V and 0 bases from J, with 12 bases between. The germline CDR1 and CDR2 sequences are MDHEN and SYDVKM. CDR3 DNA sequence: TGTGCCAGCACACAGTTGATTCCTAACTATGGCTACACCTTC. This encodes CASTQLIPNYGYTF.

This chain joins TRBV19 and TRBJ2-4, with TRBD1 matching 7 bases. V lost 4 bases and J lost 5; bases outside the gene matches: 2. This CDR3 is built from 13 residues. Looked up from germline, CDR1 is LNHDA and CDR2 is SQIVND (reference sequence). CDR3 in amino acids: CASSRDRENIQYF. In DNA, the CDR3 is TGTGCCAGTAGTAGAGACAGGGAAAACATTCAGTACTTC.

This sequence joins TRBV6-6 and TRBJ1-2; D not resolved. Germline CDR1 reads MNHNY; CDR2 reads SVGAGI (reference sequence). The CDR3 sequence is 13 residues long. The V end lost 5 bases, the J end lost 8 bases, and 15 bases lay between the germline ends. This chain's CDR3 is CASSLDSLGGYTF. Written as DNA, the CDR3 is TGTGCCAGCAGTCTGGACTCCCTCGGGGGCTACACCTTC.

This clone was seen a handful of times. V is TRBV2 and J is TRBJ2-7; 7 bases map to TRBD1. J lost 5 bases, V lost 6 bases, and 4 bases had no gene match. The V gene's germline CDR1 is SNHLY and CDR2 FYNNEI. The length of the CDR3 is 12 residues. The CDR3 bases are TGTGCCAGCAGACAGGGGAGCCACGAGCAGTACTTC. It translates to CASRQGSHEQYF.

The chain uses TRBV5-5 and TRBJ2-7, with D maybe TRBD1 (6 bases). The CDR3 has 14 amino acids. The V end lost 2 bases, the J end lost 2 bases, and 11 bases lay between the germline ends. Germline V gene lookup returns CDR1 SGHKS and CDR2 YYEKEE (reference sequence). In DNA form, the CDR3 reads TGTGCCAGCAGCTTCGGGGACACCGCCTACGAGCAGTACTTC. Translation gives CASSFGDTAYEQYF.

The V and J genes are TRBV7-3 and TRBJ1-1; 9 bases map to TRBD1. CDR1 is SGHTA, CDR2 FQGTGA, per germline. Trimming at V came to 7 bases and at J to 4 bases, leaving 4 bases not matched to a gene. The CDR3 has 13 amino acids. The CDR3 here is CASKSTGGTEAFF. The CDR3 region has the DNA TGTGCCAGCAAGTCGACAGGGGGCACTGAAGCTTTCTTT.

On this clone itself: Other nucleotide sequences in the sample specify the same CDR3. The chain is built from TRBV30 and TRBJ1-5, with D unresolved. Germline CDR1 is GTSNPN and CDR2 is SVGIG (reference sequence). V shed 0 bases and J shed 4 bases, with 7 bases lying between them. The CDR3 consists of 13 residues. The CDR3 DNA follows: TGTGCCTGGAGTGTACGACGGAATCAGCCCCAGCATTTT. Encoded protein: CAWSVRRNQPQHF.

This chain uses TRBV11-2 with TRBJ2-7; D tentatively reads TRBD1 or TRBD2 (5 bases each). Germline V lookup: CDR1 SGHAT, CDR2 FQNNGV. The ends were cut back, 2 bases at V and 6 bases at J, with 14 bases in the middle. The CDR3 covers 14 residues. This CDR3 is CASSLLLGTGEQYF. CDR3 coding DNA: TGTGCCAGCAGCTTATTGTTAGGGACGGGCGAGCAGTACTTC.

This clone showed up just once. The chain has TRBV11-2 and TRBJ2-2; either TRBD1 or TRBD2 may supply D (5 bases each). Germline lookup yields CDR1 SGHAT and CDR2 FQNNGV. The CDR3 is 15 residues long. V lost 1 base to trimming and J lost 3 bases, with 9 bases between them. The CDR3 spells CASSLGGTDTGELFF. The CDR3 DNA is TGTGCCAGCAGCTTAGGAGGGACGGACACCGGGGAGCTGTTTTTT.

The chain employs TRBV20-1 and TRBJ1-1; D uncertain. CDR3 length equals 11 residues. V lost 5 bases and J lost 7, with 11 bases in between. Germline V gene lookup returns CDR1 DFQATT and CDR2 SNEGSKA (reference sequence). Here the CDR3 reads CSAAKPYEAFF. The CDR3 nucleotides read TGCAGTGCTGCTAAACCTTATGAAGCTTTCTTT.

V and J are TRBV29-1 and TRBJ1-2; the D is unclear. The CDR3 contains 11 residues. V gave up 7 bases and J gave up 3 bases, with 9 bases separating them. In germline, CDR1 is SQVTM, CDR2 ANQGSEA. The CDR3 coding sequence is TGCAGCGCCGCAGAGGACTATGGCTACACCTTC. It codes for CSAAEDYGYTF.

DNA of the CDR3: TGCGCCAGCAGCCAAGGTACAGGGGTCGGGGAAAAACTGTTTTTT. It is translated as CASSQGTGVGEKLFF. The chain joins TRBV4-3 to TRBJ1-4, with 7 bases aligning to TRBD1. V lost 1 base, J lost 8 bases, and 7 bases stayed unmatched. The CDR3 has 15 amino acids. The germline gives CDR1 LGHNA, CDR2 YSLEER.

The chain joins TRBV5-1 to TRBJ1-1; D is perhaps TRBD1 (6 bases). The CDR3 extends over 14 amino acids. Trimming removed 9 bases at V and 2 bases at J, with 17 bases between. Germline CDR1 SGHRS, CDR2 YFSETQ. CDR3 protein: CATGTGPPNTEAFF. CDR3 bases: TGCGCCACCGGTACAGGGCCACCTAACACTGAAGCTTTCTTT.

This clone was counted between two and nine times. The chain carries TRBV27 and TRBJ1-1; tentative D call: TRBD1 (5 bases). CDR1 and CDR2 (germline): MNHEY, SMNVEV (reference sequence). The CDR3 loop spans 15 amino acids. The germline V and J ends were trimmed by 0 bases and 0 bases, with 8 bases remaining between them. CDR3 bases: TGTGCCAGCAGTTTATCGTCGACAGTGAACACTGAAGCTTTCTTT. Its protein product is CASSLSSTVNTEAFF.

This chain uses TRBV9 with TRBJ1-1; a weak D match, TRBD1 (6 bases). V was trimmed by 4 bases and J by 0 bases, leaving 19 bases between them. There are 17 residues in the CDR3. Germline CDR1 and CDR2: SGDLS and YYNGEE. This CDR3 reads CASSPRGGANMNTEAFF. The CDR3 DNA sequence: TGTGCCAGCAGCCCCCGGGGGGGGGCAAATATGAACACTGAAGCTTTCTTT.

V usage is TRBV18 and J usage is TRBJ2-5; no definite D call. Trimming shortened V by 0 bases and J by 1 base, and 0 bases separated the two germline ends. The CDR3 totals 12 residues. The germline V gene encodes CDR1 KGHSH and CDR2 LQKENI. CDR3 nucleotide sequence: TGTGCCAGCTCACCACCCCAAGAGACCCAGTACTTC. It yields the protein CASSPPQETQYF.

The CDR3 DNA sequence: TGTGCCAGCAGTTTATCCTCCCAGCCCCAGCATTTT. Its translation: CASSLSSQPQHF. V is TRBV28 and J is TRBJ1-5; unclear D gene. This CDR3 has 12 amino acids. The V gene lost 1 base and the J gene lost 7 bases, with 5 bases spanning the gap. The germline V gene encodes CDR1 MDHEN and CDR2 SYDVKM.

The chain has TRBV25-1 and TRBJ2-3, with TRBD1 matching over 8 bases. CDR1 and CDR2 (germline): MGHDK, SYGVNS. The J segment lost 0 bases and the V segment lost 1 base, leaving 6 bases of the junction unmatched. The CDR3 covers 17 residues. The CDR3 DNA follows: TGTGCCAGCAGTGAATTAGGCCAGGGGGCGAGCACAGATACGCAGTATTTT. As protein: CASSELGQGASTDTQYF.

This chain joins TRBV6-5 and TRBJ2-3; D tentatively fits TRBD1 or TRBD2 (5 bases each). Germline V gives CDR1 MNHEY, CDR2 SVGAGI. V gave up 4 bases and J gave up 0 bases, with 8 bases separating them. The CDR3 is 14 amino acids. CDR3: CASSSRDSTDTQYF. The CDR3 region has the DNA TGTGCCAGCAGTTCCCGGGACAGCACAGATACGCAGTATTTT.

The rearrangement joins TRBV7-6 to TRBJ1-3; the D is unclear. CDR1 SGHVS and CDR2 FNYEAQ come from the germline V gene. Trimming took off 4 bases at V and 2 bases at J, with 18 bases between the two ends. The CDR3 runs to 17 residues. This chain's CDR3 is CASSSLYGLPTGNTIYF. The CDR3 DNA reads as TGTGCCAGCAGCTCTCTATACGGCCTTCCAACTGGAAACACCATATATTTT.